The clone carrying this T cell receptor beta chain was seen only a few times. Antigen unknown. The data stem from a study of early T cells in non-severe SARS-CoV-2 infection. Study details: Sequencing input comprised bulk RNA from unsorted whole blood; chain pairing was not available. Study-level points and caveats: VDJdb-based annotation leaned toward anti-spike CD8 responses and missed private and CD4 specificities.

V gave up 5 bases and J gave up 0 bases, with 7 bases separating them. The CDR3 totals 13 residues. Germline CDR1 SGHTA, CDR2 FQGNSA. Individual cDNA molecules received unique molecular identifiers. A single record per CDR3 protein comes from TCRdb applying MiXCR to the 5' RACE reads. The sample contains some 41,000 distinct CDR3 sequences, about 23% of which appear only once. Here the sequenced sample was whole blood, taken at baseline. This receptor was obtained from an adult who was a healthcare worker with PCR-confirmed SARS-CoV-2 infection or an uninfected control (not recorded which). The chain couples TRBV7-2 to TRBJ1-1; the D gene is possibly TRBD1 (5 bases). This CDR3 is CASSETVNTEAFF. DNA of the CDR3: TGTGCCAGCAGCGAGACAGTGAACACTGAAGCTTTCTTT.